This T cell receptor beta chain was identified in a study of response to subunit inactivated influenza vaccine. This clonotype has a handful of counts. V was pared by 10 bases and J by 2 bases, with 3 bases between. The CDR3 has 11 residues. MiXCR, run by TCRdb on the RT-PCR reads, gives a single entry per CDR3 protein. The sample has 500,000 to 600,000 distinct CDR3 sequences, around 8% seen once. This rearrangement joins TRBV12-3 or TRBV12-4 to TRBJ2-6; the D is unclear. This specimen consisted of PBMCs from blood, obtained less than 30 months after vaccination. This clonotype was obtained from a man in his fifties or sixties who received an inactivated influenza vaccine. CDR3 nucleotides: TGTGCCACGGCTGGGGCCAACGTCCTGACTTTC. Protein product: CATAGANVLTF.